This T cell receptor beta chain was obtained from a study of CD4 T cells in relation to SARS-CoV-2 and coronaviruses. Study-level information: ViraFEST: roughly ten-day antigen culture of PBMCs, then TCR beta CDR3 sequencing. Study findings and constraints: Crossreactivity was assessed only for spike protein, not other viral proteins. SARS-CoV-2-driven expansion was significantly weaker in crossreactive than monoreactive clones.

Before the COVID-19 pandemic, during about 2010-2018, CD4+ T cells were taken from unexposed donors. The cells were cultured for less than twelve days before CD4+ T cells were isolated. Comments on this clone: Its antigen is still unknown.

Some clones are missing from TCRdb's copy, which holds only in-frame ones; the method was immunoSEQ multiplex PCR. Counted here are 24,000 or so clones, around three quarters occurring once; the ten biggest clones make up about 15%. This CDR3 has 15 amino acids. The germline CDR1 and CDR2 sequences are SGDLS and YYNGEE. Trimming removed 3 bases from V and 4 bases from J, with 16 bases in between. The rearrangement links TRBV9 to TRBJ1-1, with D perhaps matching TRBD1 (5 bases). Material for sequencing was CD4+ T cells from PBMCs, cultured in vitro. The sequence was collected from a human donor in good health. The CDR3 reads CASSATGTLSTEAFF. The CDR3 DNA is TGTGCCAGCAGCGCCACCGGGACGTTAAGCACTGAAGCTTTCTTT.